The text below deals with one TCR beta chain. The data were taken from a study of shared clonotypes between healthy human individuals. Genomic DNA of each subset was evenly split across several immunoSEQ plates. TCRdb keeps only in-frame clones here, not all; method: immunoSEQ multiplex PCR. The table records 2.5 million or so clones, approximately 90% of them present only once. The source of this sequence is a man between 18 and 35 years old in good health. The sample consisted of naive CD4+ T cells sorted from blood. Subset: CD45RA+ positively selected.

The CDR3 is CASSQAGVTYEQYF. The DNA of the CDR3 is TGTGCCAGCAGCCAAGCTGGCGTAACCTACGAGCAGTACTTC. The J gene is TRBJ2-7, the V gene TRBV4-2; no reliable D call. Germline V gene lookup returns CDR1 LGHNA and CDR2 YNFKEQ. The CDR3 has 14 residues. Trimming took 1 base from V and 2 from J, leaving 9 bases between them.